The present entry profiles one T cell receptor (beta chain) with its context. The antigen remains undetermined. The data belong to a study of response to subunit inactivated influenza vaccine. TCRdb reprocessed the RT-PCR reads via MiXCR and lists one record per CDR3 protein. The table records more than 700,000 distinct CDR3 sequences, approximately 21% of them present only once. The length of the CDR3 is 16 residues. Germline values: CDR1 SEHNR, CDR2 FQNEAQ (reference sequence). Trimming stripped 4 bases from V and 0 bases from J, with 16 bases between. General study results and limits: Every seasonal influenza vaccination brings in few new T cells, the authors suggested.

Material: PBMCs from blood, obtained roughly 5 days after vaccination. V and J are TRBV7-9 and TRBJ2-7; perhaps TRBD1 as D (5 bases). The clonotype originates from a man aged 50-60 years who received an inactivated influenza vaccine. The CDR3 region is CASSSPARVPSYEQYF. DNA for the CDR3: TGTGCCAGCAGCTCCCCGGCCAGGGTTCCCTCCTACGAGCAGTACTTC.